The 15 T cell receptor beta chains listed next were all sequenced from one sample in a study of cytomegalovirus exposure and HLA in healthy donors. PCR primers comprised 60 Vbeta and 13 Jbeta primers. The protocol was immunoSEQ multiplex PCR, while the TCRdb copy is restricted to in-frame clones and leaves out a portion. The sample is made up of more than 65,000 clones, and the top ten hold more than 2.5% of it. Sample: PBMCs. Receptor source: a man in his forties or fifties in good health and CMV-seronegative.

V gene TRBV7-8 combines with J gene TRBJ2-1; weak D call: TRBD2 (5 bases). Germline V gives CDR1 SGHVS, CDR2 FQNEAQ. Trimming left V 4 bases short and J 2 bases short, with 21 bases between. CDR3 size: 18 residues. The chain's CDR3 is CASSSELWRLTTYNEQFF. The CDR3 DNA reads as TGTGCCAGCAGCTCCGAATTGTGGCGTCTGACTACCTACAATGAGCAGTTCTTC.

This chain uses TRBV30 with TRBJ2-5; possibly TRBD2 for D (5 bases). Germline lookup yields CDR1 GTSNPN and CDR2 SVGIG (reference sequence). The CDR3 is 15 amino acids. The V gene lost 3 bases and the J gene lost 1 base, with 15 bases spanning the gap. The CDR3 spells CAWRILGGTQETQYF. The DNA of the CDR3 is TGTGCCTGGAGGATACTCGGAGGAACCCAAGAGACCCAGTACTTC. Variable domain in full (rest from reference TRBV30 and TRBJ2-5): SQTIHQWPATLVQPVGSPLSLECTVEGTSNPNLYWYRQAAGRGLQLLFYSVGIGQISSEVPQNLSASRPQDRQFILSSKKLLLSDSGFYLCAWRILGGTQETQYFGPGTRLLVL.

J is TRBJ2-7 and V is TRBV6-5; 8 bases are shared with TRBD1. V dropped 6 bases and J dropped 6; count of bases not matched to a gene: 10. Germline CDR1 reads MNHEY; CDR2 reads SVGAGI. This CDR3 spans 14 amino acids. The CDR3 DNA reads as TGTGCCAGCAGGGGACAGGCCCTGGGGATCGAGCAGTACTTC. It translates to CASRGQALGIEQYF.

The genes are TRBV2 and TRBJ1-4; D is possibly TRBD1 (6 bases). Trimming cost V 6 bases and J 7 bases, with 12 bases left between them. Germline V CDR1 and CDR2: SNHLY, FYNNEI. The CDR3 is 13 amino acids. The CDR3 DNA sequence: TGTGCCAGCAGGGGGGGGGCGAGTGAAAAACTGTTTTTT. Translation gives CASRGGASEKLFF.

This rearrangement joins TRBV5-1 to TRBJ1-2; D not certain. Trimming pared 3 bases from V and 8 bases from J, leaving 8 bases between. The CDR3 length is 11 residues. The germline gives CDR1 SGHRS, CDR2 YFSETQ. CDR3 DNA: TGCGCCAGCAGCTCGCGTGAAGGCTACACCTTC. It codes for CASSSREGYTF. Filled out from reference TRBV5-1 and TRBJ1-2, the complete variable domain reads KAGVTQTPRYLIKTRGQQVTLSCSPISGHRSVSWYQQTPGQGLQFLFEYFSETQRNKGNFPGRFSGRQFSNSRSEMNVSTLELGDSALYLCASSSREGYTFGSGTRLTVV.

The V gene is TRBV5-1, the J gene TRBJ2-3; TRBD2 matches at 12 bases. CDR1 is SGHRS, CDR2 YFSETQ, per germline. V was clipped by 7 bases and J by 2 bases; unmatched bases: 20. The CDR3 has 20 amino acids. In DNA form, the CDR3 reads TGCGCCAGCCCTTACCAACTAGCGGGGGGCCCCCTCGACCTCACAGATACGCAGTATTTT. Residues: CASPYQLAGGPLDLTDTQYF.

The rearrangement uses TRBV11-2 and TRBJ2-3; no clear D. This CDR3 comprises 15 residues. V was pared by 8 bases and J by 0 bases, with 15 bases between. The germline V gene has CDR1 SGHAT and CDR2 FQNNGV. CDR3 DNA: TGTGCCAGCGGCCAAAGAGGATCTAGCACAGATACGCAGTATTTT. This codes for CASGQRGSSTDTQYF.

J is TRBJ1-2 and V is TRBV5-1; D is perhaps TRBD1 (6 bases). Trimming took 4 bases from V and 7 from J, leaving 17 bases between them. Germline CDR1 is SGHRS and CDR2 is YFSETQ. The CDR3 has 14 residues. The CDR3 DNA sequence: TGCGCCAGCAGCGACCAGACAGGCCCTGGTGGCTACACCTTC. Encoded protein: CASSDQTGPGGYTF.

The chain carries TRBV11-2 and TRBJ2-1; TRBD2 matches at 8 bases. CDR3 length: 16 amino acids. Trimming at V came to 1 base and at J to 7 bases, leaving 9 bases not matched to a gene. Per the germline V gene, CDR1 is SGHAT and CDR2 is FQNNGV. CDR3 nucleotides: TGTGCCAGCAGCTTAGTGTTGCGGGGGGCCGGGAATGAGCAGTTCTTC. Protein: CASSLVLRGAGNEQFF.

This chain uses TRBV29-1 with TRBJ1-2; 10 bases agree with TRBD1. The CDR3 consists of 12 residues. Germline trimming cut 6 bases from V and 5 bases from J; bases unmatched to any gene: 3. Germline V gene lookup returns CDR1 SQVTM and CDR2 ANQGSEA. The CDR3 loop is CSVGGQGYGYTF. CDR3 coding DNA: TGCAGCGTGGGGGGACAGGGGTATGGCTACACCTTC. The full variable domain, its missing parts supplied by reference TRBV29-1 and TRBJ1-2, is SAVISQKPSRDICQRGTSLTIQCQVDSQVTMMFWYRQQPGQSLTLIATANQGSEATYESGFVIDKFPISRPNLTFSTLTVSNMSPEDSSIYLCSVGGQGYGYTFGSGTRLTVV.

The CDR3, as DNA: TGTGCCAGCAGCGTAGCTGACTACTCCTACGAGCAGTACTTC. Its translation is CASSVADYSYEQYF. The gene calls are TRBV9 and TRBJ2-7; tentative D call: TRBD2 (5 bases). Between the trimmed V and J ends, which lost 0 bases and 0 bases, there was a span of 7 bases. CDR1 is SGDLS, CDR2 YYNGEE, per germline. This CDR3 is built from 14 residues.

The chain is built from TRBV4-1 and TRBJ2-3; D ambiguous. CDR1 and CDR2 from the germline V gene are MGHRA and YSYEKL. The CDR3 contains 13 residues. V lost 1 base and J 6 bases, leaving 8 bases between the germline ends. The CDR3 bases are TGCGCCAGCAGCCAAGTCAACGGGGATACGCAGTATTTT. Protein: CASSQVNGDTQYF.

CDR3 protein: CASSLVSEFNYGYTF. CDR3 in DNA: TGCGCCAGCAGCTTAGTATCGGAGTTTAACTATGGCTACACCTTC. The chain uses TRBV5-1 and TRBJ1-2; D is unclear. Germline CDR1 is SGHRS and CDR2 is YFSETQ. Deletions cut 2 bases from V and 1 base from J, with 12 bases between. This CDR3 has 15 residues.

This chain links TRBV19 with TRBJ1-1; D possibly corresponds to TRBD1 (5 bases). Germline V gene data show CDR1 as LNHDA and CDR2 as SQIVND (reference sequence). Trimming pared 7 bases from V and 5 bases from J, leaving 14 bases between. This CDR3 region has 13 residues. CDR3 amino acids: CASTKGRRTEAFF. The CDR3 nucleotides read TGTGCCAGTACAAAGGGGCGGAGAACTGAAGCTTTCTTT.

The rearrangement joins TRBV29-1 to TRBJ2-7; tentatively, D is TRBD1 (6 bases). CDR3 length equals 13 residues. CDR1 and CDR2 from the germline V gene are SQVTM and ANQGSEA. CDR3 DNA: TGCAGTGTCGTCAAAGGGGGTTCCTACGAGCAGTACTTC. This sequence encodes CSVVKGGSYEQYF.